The 26 T cell receptor beta chains below come from one sample, sequenced in a study of response to subunit inactivated influenza vaccine (dated by TCRdb to the late 2010s). The library was produced with RT-PCR. For sequencing, an Illumina HiSeq 2500 was employed. TCRdb took the public reads, trimmed them with fastp at Q25, ran MiXCR for clone calling and kept in-frame beta chains. Every distinct CDR3 protein forms one entry, paired with its most common genes and DNA. Across this sample there are approximately 300,000 distinct CDR3 sequences, with roughly 22% seen only once. Jointly, the top ten make up about a tenth of the sample. This specimen consisted of PBMCs from blood, obtained about 20 months after vaccination. These receptors were taken from a man aged 45-69 years who received an inactivated influenza vaccine. Donor details come from another sample of the same person, matched by shared clones.

Only one count was recorded for this clonotype. V usage is TRBV5-5 and J usage is TRBJ1-6; 8 bases agree with TRBD1. Germline CDR1 reads SGHKS; CDR2 reads YYEKEE (reference sequence). The ends lost 4 bases at V and 1 base at J; junction bases unmatched: 7. This CDR3 has 17 residues. The CDR3 loop is CASSLGQGGSYNSPLHF. The CDR3 region has the DNA TGTGCCAGCAGCCTAGGACAGGGAGGGTCCTATAATTCACCCCTCCACTTT.

The rearrangement links TRBV7-3 to TRBJ1-5; D not certain. The CDR3 has 18 residues. CDR1 and CDR2 (germline): SGHTA, FQGTGA. The V end was cut by 2 bases, the J end by 0 bases, with 17 bases between. CDR3 bases: TGTGCCAGCAGCTTATCCCCAGAACGGGAATATAGCAATCAGCCCCAGCATTTT. This translates into CASSLSPEREYSNQPQHF.

In this sample, this clonotype turned up a few times. The rearrangement joins TRBV6-1 to TRBJ1-2; D is perhaps TRBD1 (5 bases). The CDR3 spans 17 residues. Trimming removed 0 bases from V and 5 bases from J, with 19 bases in between. Germline V CDR1 and CDR2: MNHNS, SASEGT. The CDR3 loop reads CASSEAFRPGRGYGYTF. CDR3 nucleotide sequence: TGTGCCAGCAGTGAAGCATTTAGGCCGGGACGGGGGTATGGCTACACCTTC.

This chain links TRBV6-1 with TRBJ1-4; the match to TRBD1 covers 10 bases. The CDR3 is made up of 14 amino acids. V lost 6 bases and J lost 11; bases outside the gene matches: 9. The germline V gene has CDR1 MNHNS and CDR2 SASEGT. Written as DNA, the CDR3 is TGTGCCAGCAGGAGACAGGGGGCGGCAAGGAAACTGTTTTTT. It specifies CASRRQGAARKLFF.

V is TRBV5-1 and J is TRBJ2-1, with D uncertain. The length of the CDR3 is 13 residues. Germline V lookup: CDR1 SGHRS, CDR2 YFSETQ. The V end lost 4 bases, the J end lost 4 bases, and 9 bases lay between the germline ends. In DNA, the CDR3 is TGCGCCAGCAGCACAGACGGGTACAATGAGCAGTTCTTC. Its protein is CASSTDGYNEQFF.

This clonotype was observed a handful of times. This chain links TRBV5-1 with TRBJ1-2, with D tentatively TRBD1 (6 bases). V was pared by 2 bases and J by 4 bases, with 15 bases between. The CDR3 sequence is 15 residues long. Germline V gives CDR1 SGHRS, CDR2 YFSETQ. The CDR3 sequence is CASSFLRDTSYGYTF. Here the CDR3 DNA reads TGCGCCAGCAGCTTCCTCCGGGACACAAGCTATGGCTACACCTTC.

CDR3 DNA: TGTGCCAGCAGTTACTCTTGGACTAGCGGGAAGGGGGAGACCCAGTACTTC. This gives the protein CASSYSWTSGKGETQYF. The chain recombines TRBV6-5 with TRBJ2-5, with 12 positions matching TRBD2. This CDR3 spans 17 amino acids. After removal of 0 bases from V and 5 bases from J, the junction contained 7 bases not matched to a gene. Germline CDR1 and CDR2: MNHEY and SVGAGI.

This clonotype was counted a few times. The chain joins TRBV20-1 to TRBJ2-5; 7 nucleotides line up with TRBD2. The germline V gene encodes CDR1 DFQATT and CDR2 SNEGSKA (reference sequence). J was trimmed by 4 bases and V by 0 bases; bases with no gene match: 8. The CDR3 is made up of 15 amino acids. CDR3 DNA sequence: TGCAGTGCTAGAGATTGGCGGGAGCTGCCAGAGACCCAGTACTTC. Amino acid sequence: CSARDWRELPETQYF.

V is TRBV9 and J is TRBJ2-1; D is perhaps TRBD2 (5 bases). This CDR3 is built from 18 residues. Germline CDR1 SGDLS, CDR2 YYNGEE. V lost 3 bases, J lost 1 base, and 20 bases lay in between. The DNA of the CDR3 is TGTGCCAGCAGCGGTTATGGTCCGAAACTAGTTTCCTACAATGAGCAGTTCTTC. It codes for CASSGYGPKLVSYNEQFF.

The sample holds many counts of this clonotype. The genes are TRBV29-1 and TRBJ2-3; TRBD2 aligns across 11 bases. V dropped 1 base and J dropped 6; count of bases not matched to a gene: 6. CDR3 length equals 15 residues. The germline V gene has CDR1 SQVTM and CDR2 ANQGSEA. CDR3 DNA: TGCAGCGTTGAAGGTTCTAGCGGGAGGTTGGATACGCAGTATTTT. Its translation is CSVEGSSGRLDTQYF.

This clonotype was observed many times. The chain has TRBV20-1 and TRBJ1-6; no firm D call. The germline V and J ends were trimmed by 2 bases and 12 bases, with 11 bases remaining between them. The CDR3 runs to 12 residues. Germline loops: CDR1 DFQATT, CDR2 SNEGSKA (reference sequence). CDR3 protein: CSARLQEGPLHF. The CDR3 DNA reads TGCAGTGCTAGACTCCAGGAAGGACCCCTCCACTTT.

The V call is TRBV7-6, the J call TRBJ2-1; D is uncertain. V was trimmed by 5 bases and J by 4 bases, leaving 15 bases between them. Per the germline V gene, CDR1 is SGHVS and CDR2 is FNYEAQ. The CDR3 length is 15 residues. As DNA, the CDR3 is TGTGCCAGCAGCAAACAAGGATCGATTTACAATGAGCAGTTCTTC. Translation gives CASSKQGSIYNEQFF.

The V gene is TRBV20-1, the J gene TRBJ1-5; a weak D match, TRBD1 (5 bases). The CDR3 has 14 residues. CDR1 DFQATT and CDR2 SNEGSKA come from the germline V gene (reference sequence). The V and J ends lost 4 bases and 4 bases respectively, with 14 bases between them. The CDR3 loop is CSATVGGGNQPQHF. Here the CDR3 DNA reads TGCAGTGCTACCGTGGGGGGTGGGAATCAGCCCCAGCATTTT.

The rearrangement uses TRBV7-6 and TRBJ2-2; TRBD1 aligns across 7 bases. The CDR3 totals 16 residues. CDR1 is SGHVS, CDR2 FNYEAQ, per germline. The V gene end was trimmed by 5 bases and the J gene end by 2 bases; junction bases not matched to a gene: 8. The DNA for the CDR3 is TGTGCCAGCAGCCCCTGGACAGGCGAAAACACCGGGGAGCTGTTTTTT. It yields the protein CASSPWTGENTGELFF.

This clonotype has just a few counts. The chain links TRBV6-2 or TRBV6-3 to TRBJ1-2; D uncertain. CDR1 and CDR2 (germline): MNHEY, SVGEGT. The V end was cut by 4 bases, the J end by 4 bases, with 13 bases between. The CDR3 runs 14 residues. CDR3 bases: TGTGCCAGCAGTTCCCAAGGGCGGATCTATGGCTACACCTTC. It translates to CASSSQGRIYGYTF.

This clonotype was counted a few times. The chain uses TRBV12-3 or TRBV12-4 and TRBJ1-1; D might be TRBD1 (5 bases). V gave up 7 bases and J gave up 5 bases, with 17 bases separating them. The CDR3 sequence is 14 residues long. In DNA, the CDR3 is TGTGCCAGCACCCTGGGGCACGCGAGGACTGAAGCTTTCTTT. As protein: CASTLGHARTEAFF.

This clonotype has just a few counts. This chain links TRBV7-6 with TRBJ1-6; D unclear. V gave up 0 bases and J gave up 6 bases, with 12 bases separating them. The CDR3 has 16 residues. The germline gives CDR1 SGHVS, CDR2 FNYEAQ. The CDR3 loop is CASSLAVEGFNSPLHF. CDR3 in DNA: TGTGCCAGCAGCTTAGCGGTGGAGGGTTTTAATTCACCCCTCCACTTT.

This clonotype was detected many times. This chain joins TRBV5-1 and TRBJ1-1; D remains ambiguous. The CDR3 extends over 14 amino acids. Germline-derived CDR1 and CDR2 are SGHRS and YFSETQ. Trimming stripped 2 bases from V and 1 base from J, with 9 bases between. DNA of the CDR3: TGCGCCAGCAGCTTTGAGGTCCGGAACACTGAAGCTTTCTTT. As protein: CASSFEVRNTEAFF.

The table lists this clonotype with many counts. The chain carries TRBV6-2 or TRBV6-3 and TRBJ1-1, with D possibly TRBD1 on 5 matching bases. V lost 5 bases, J lost 1 base, and 23 bases lay in between. The length of the CDR3 is 18 residues. Germline CDR1 reads MNHEY; CDR2 reads SVGEGT. The CDR3 nucleotides are TGTGCCAGCAGTCCACAATGGGGGAGAAGAATAGGGAACACTGAAGCTTTCTTT. Translated, it gives CASSPQWGRRIGNTEAFF.

The genes are TRBV3-1 and TRBJ1-3; 7 positions agree with TRBD1. Per germline, CDR1 LGHDT and CDR2 YNNKEL (reference sequence). Trimming took 4 bases from V and 4 from J; bases not matched to a gene: 13. The CDR3 is 17 residues long. DNA for the CDR3: TGTGCCAGCAGCCCAATTCCGCGGACAGGCTTGGGAAACACCATATATTTT. It encodes CASSPIPRTGLGNTIYF.

This clonotype was found a few times. The chain joins TRBV20-1 to TRBJ2-1; D remains ambiguous. This CDR3 is built from 16 residues. Trimming shortened V by 5 bases and J by 3 bases, and 20 bases separated the two germline ends. The germline CDR1 and CDR2 sequences are DFQATT and SNEGSKA (reference sequence). The CDR3 protein is CSAPQFDGPLYNEQFF. CDR3 DNA sequence: TGCAGTGCTCCCCAATTTGACGGACCCCTCTACAATGAGCAGTTCTTC.

This chain connects TRBV19 to TRBJ2-7; perhaps TRBD2 as D (5 bases). Germline V gene sequence: CDR1 LNHDA, CDR2 SQIVND (reference sequence). Trimming shortened V by 6 bases and J by 3 bases, and 15 bases separated the two germline ends. The CDR3 is 14 residues long. The CDR3 region is CASSASRGNYEQYF. CDR3 in DNA: TGTGCCAGTAGCGCTTCACGAGGGAACTACGAGCAGTACTTC.

This clonotype turned up a few times. This rearrangement joins TRBV6-1 to TRBJ1-1; D not certain. Trimming cost V 2 bases and J 4 bases, with 11 bases left between them. CDR3 length: 14 residues. Germline V CDR1 and CDR2: MNHNS, SASEGT. This chain's CDR3 is CASSEWYSSTEAFF. CDR3 nucleotides: TGTGCCAGCAGTGAATGGTACAGCTCCACTGAAGCTTTCTTT.

The table lists this clonotype with a few counts. This may be a read error, as it is one base from a much larger clone. The CDR3 protein is CSATDRYTEAFF. Written as DNA, the CDR3 is TGCAGTGCTACGGACAGGTACACTGAAGCTTTCTTT. The chain employs TRBV20-1 and TRBJ1-1; 7 bases agree with TRBD1. The CDR3 sequence is 12 residues long. Germline CDR1 is DFQATT and CDR2 is SNEGSKA (reference sequence). The V segment lost 4 bases and the J segment 3 bases; nucleotides outside the gene matches: 2.

This clonotype was counted between two and nine times. The V and J genes are TRBV5-1 and TRBJ2-7, with TRBD1 identical over 10 bases. The CDR3 covers 15 residues. Trimming at V came to 4 bases and at J to 3 bases, leaving 7 bases not matched to a gene. The germline gives CDR1 SGHRS, CDR2 YFSETQ. CDR3 loop: CASSGGTGAGYEQYF. CDR3 bases: TGCGCCAGCAGCGGAGGGACAGGGGCAGGCTACGAGCAGTACTTC. Full variable domain (remainder filled in from reference TRBV5-1 and TRBJ2-7): KAGVTQTPRYLIKTRGQQVTLSCSPISGHRSVSWYQQTPGQGLQFLFEYFSETQRNKGNFPGRFSGRQFSNSRSEMNVSTLELGDSALYLCASSGGTGAGYEQYFGPGTRLTVT.

This chain links TRBV4-3 with TRBJ1-1; 9 positions match TRBD1. The germline CDR1 and CDR2 sequences are LGHNA and YSLEER. The junction had 7 bases not matched to a gene; V was cut back by 4 bases and J by 4 bases. There are 15 residues in the CDR3. DNA for the CDR3: TGCGCCAGCAGCCCCACAGGGGGCGCCGGCACTGAAGCTTTCTTT. Its translation is CASSPTGGAGTEAFF.